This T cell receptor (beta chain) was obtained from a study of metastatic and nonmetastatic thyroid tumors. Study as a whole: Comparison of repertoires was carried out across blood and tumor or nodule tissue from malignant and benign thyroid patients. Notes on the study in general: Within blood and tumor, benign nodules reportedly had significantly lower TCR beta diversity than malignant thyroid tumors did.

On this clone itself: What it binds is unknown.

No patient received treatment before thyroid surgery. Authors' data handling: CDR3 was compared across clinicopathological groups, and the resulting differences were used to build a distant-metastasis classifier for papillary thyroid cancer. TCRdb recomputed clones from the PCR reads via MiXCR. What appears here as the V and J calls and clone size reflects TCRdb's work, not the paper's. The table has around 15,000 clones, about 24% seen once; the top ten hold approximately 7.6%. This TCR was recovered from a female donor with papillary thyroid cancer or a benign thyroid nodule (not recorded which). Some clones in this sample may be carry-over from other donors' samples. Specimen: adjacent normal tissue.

CDR3 in amino acids: CASSVLAGTEAFF. Written as DNA, the CDR3 is TGTGCCAGCAGCGTTCTGGCGGGCACTGAAGCTTTCTTT. The chain carries TRBV7-2 and TRBJ1-1, with D unclear. This CDR3 region has 13 residues. CDR1 is SGHTA and CDR2 is FQGNSA in the germline V gene. V lost 5 bases, J lost 4 bases, and 11 bases lay in between.